These 32 T cell receptor beta chains were all obtained from the same sample, sequenced in a study of lymphopenia after photon versus proton radiotherapy. TCRdb's table, derived via immunoSEQ multiplex PCR, lists solely in-frame clones and lacks some. Of over 20,000 clones in the sample, roughly 89% are singletons; the top ten hold roughly 10%. The sequenced sample was peripheral blood, obtained from a patient treated with proton-based radiotherapy. The receptor source for this set is an elderly man with esophageal cancer.

This clone has only one observation. The rearrangement links TRBV4-1 to TRBJ2-1; 12 bases align to TRBD2. The CDR3 is 15 residues long. Unmatched junction bases numbered 9, after V lost 8 bases and J lost 7 bases. Germline V CDR1 and CDR2: MGHRA, YSYEKL. CDR3 sequence reads: CASRGGLAGSNEQFF. The CDR3 DNA reads TGCGCCAGCCGGGGAGGACTAGCGGGGTCTAATGAGCAGTTCTTC.

This rearrangement joins TRBV10-3 to TRBJ1-2; the D is unclear. Germline V lookup: CDR1 ENHRY, CDR2 SYGVKD. This CDR3 region has 17 residues. Trimming left V 0 bases short and J 1 base short, with 15 bases between. CDR3 protein: CAISESLGRLVNYGYTF. The CDR3 DNA is TGTGCCATCAGTGAGTCATTGGGTCGGTTAGTTAACTATGGCTACACCTTC.

The chain is built from TRBV5-1 and TRBJ2-7, with TRBD2 identical over 9 bases. This CDR3 is 17 amino acids long. V shed 6 bases and J 2 bases; nucleotides not matched to a gene: 15. Germline V gives CDR1 SGHRS, CDR2 YFSETQ. The CDR3 sequence is CASTTAPSGTTPYEQYF. The CDR3 coding sequence is TGCGCCAGCACCACGGCGCCTAGCGGGACAACCCCCTACGAGCAGTACTTC.

The V and J genes are TRBV7-9 and TRBJ2-7, with 8 bases aligning to TRBD2. Trimming at V came to 5 bases and at J to 3 bases, leaving 9 bases not matched to a gene. The germline V gene encodes CDR1 SEHNR and CDR2 FQNEAQ (reference sequence). CDR3 length: 15 residues. CDR3: CASSEGLAGLYEQYF. In DNA form, the CDR3 reads TGTGCCAGCAGCGAGGGGTTAGCGGGGCTCTACGAGCAGTACTTC. Full variable domain (outside the CDR3, taken from reference TRBV7-9 and TRBJ2-7): DTGVSQNPRHKITKRGQNVTFRCDPISEHNRLYWYRQTLGQGPEFLTYFQNEAQLEKSRLLSDRFSAERPKGSFSTLEIQRTEQGDSAMYLCASSEGLAGLYEQYFGPGTRLTVT.

The rearrangement joins TRBV11-2 to TRBJ2-7; perhaps TRBD1 as D (6 bases). CDR1 is SGHAT and CDR2 is FQNNGV in the germline V gene. This CDR3 comprises 14 residues. V was cut by 1 base and J by 5 bases, with 12 bases left in between. Here the CDR3 reads CASSLVTGYNEQYF. For the CDR3, the DNA is TGTGCCAGCAGCTTAGTCACAGGGTACAACGAGCAGTACTTC.

The chain couples TRBV6-1 to TRBJ1-3; 7 bases align to TRBD1. The germline V gene encodes CDR1 MNHNS and CDR2 SASEGT. The V and J ends lost 4 bases and 0 bases, in that order; junction bases with no gene match: 3. The length of the CDR3 is 15 residues. CDR3 nucleotide sequence: TGTGCCAGCAGTGCAGGGGGTCTCTCTGGAAACACCATATATTTT. Translation gives CASSAGGLSGNTIYF.

The chain employs TRBV27 and TRBJ2-1; 9 bases map to TRBD1. V lost 3 bases, J lost 11 bases, and 8 bases stayed unmatched. The CDR3 consists of 14 residues. The germline CDR1 and CDR2 sequences are MNHEY and SMNVEV (reference sequence). The CDR3 DNA reads TGTGCCAGCAGTTTGGTCGATACAGGGGGCCAGCAGTTCTTC. This translates into CASSLVDTGGQQFF.

The chain links TRBV7-5 to TRBJ2-1; TRBD1 is the table's D call and was not checked against the DNA. TRBV7-5 is a recognized pseudogene. The CDR3 is 17 amino acids. The CDR3 nucleotides read TGTGTCAGACACGCCCGGGACAGGGGGTTTTCCTACAATGAGCAGTTCTTC. This translates into CVRHARDRGFSYNEQFF.

The chain joins TRBV2 to TRBJ2-2, with 7 bases matching TRBD2. The length of the CDR3 is 15 residues. J lost 0 bases, V lost 4 bases, and 2 bases had no gene match. Germline CDR1 SNHLY, CDR2 FYNNEI. In DNA form, the CDR3 reads TGTGCCAGCAGTGGGACTAGAGCGAACACCGGGGAGCTGTTTTTT. Translation gives CASSGTRANTGELFF.

The rearrangement uses TRBV27 and TRBJ2-3, with D hard to call. Deletions cut 5 bases from V and 2 bases from J, with 11 bases between. The V gene's germline CDR1 is MNHEY and CDR2 SMNVEV (reference sequence). The CDR3 totals 14 residues. The CDR3 region is CASSRRSFTDTQYF. In nucleotides, the CDR3 is TGTGCCAGCAGTCGGCGATCCTTCACAGATACGCAGTATTTT.

V gene TRBV27 combines with J gene TRBJ2-3; D ambiguous. The CDR3 has 13 amino acids. V lost 2 bases and J 1 base, leaving 4 bases between the germline ends. Germline V gene data show CDR1 as MNHEY and CDR2 as SMNVEV (reference sequence). The DNA of the CDR3 is TGTGCCAGCAGTTTAGGTGGCACAGATACGCAGTATTTT. It translates to CASSLGGTDTQYF.

The chain carries TRBV5-1 and TRBJ1-3; TRBD1 agrees at 10 bases. Looked up from germline, CDR1 is SGHRS and CDR2 is YFSETQ. J was trimmed by 1 base and V by 4 bases; bases with no gene match: 8. The CDR3 totals 17 residues. CDR3 DNA: TGCGCCAGCAGCCCACGGACAGGGGGATCTTCTGGAAACACCATATATTTT. Its translation: CASSPRTGGSSGNTIYF.

V and J are TRBV7-7 and TRBJ2-5; TRBD2 aligns across 14 bases. Germline V gene data show CDR1 as SSHAT and CDR2 as FNYEAQ (reference sequence). V trimming: 5 bases; J trimming: 11 bases; junction bases outside the gene matches: 7. The CDR3 loop spans 14 amino acids. CDR3 sequence (DNA): TGTGCCAGCAGCCCGGGACTAGCGGGAGATGAGCAGTACTTC. Translation gives CASSPGLAGDEQYF.

The genes are TRBV27 and TRBJ1-6; TRBD1 matches 7 bases. The CDR3 is 14 amino acids. The V segment lost 4 bases and the J segment 5 bases; nucleotides outside the gene matches: 2. Germline values: CDR1 MNHEY, CDR2 SMNVEV (reference sequence). CDR3: CASSYRGHNSPLHF. The CDR3, as DNA: TGTGCCAGCAGTTACAGGGGCCATAATTCACCCCTCCACTTT.

This chain joins TRBV5-4 and TRBJ2-7; a weak D match, TRBD1 (5 bases). Germline CDR1 is SGHNT and CDR2 is YYREEE (reference sequence). V lost 3 bases and J lost 4, with 11 bases in between. The CDR3 totals 13 residues. Written as DNA, the CDR3 is TGTGCCAGCAGCTCCGACACAGGTTACGAGCAGTACTTC. Its translation: CASSSDTGYEQYF.

The sample holds one count of this clone. This chain connects TRBV5-1 to TRBJ1-1; D is possibly TRBD1 (5 bases). Trimming shortened V by 4 bases and J by 6 bases, and 13 bases separated the two germline ends. Germline CDR1 reads SGHRS; CDR2 reads YFSETQ. The CDR3 spans 13 residues. The CDR3 sequence is CASSLGVVPEAFF. The CDR3 region has the DNA TGCGCCAGCAGCCTAGGGGTGGTGCCTGAAGCTTTCTTT.

The rearrangement uses TRBV29-1 and TRBJ1-3; 8 bases agree with TRBD1. The CDR3 contains 13 residues. With V trimmed by 7 bases and J by 4 bases, 6 bases remained unmatched. Germline CDR1 reads SQVTM; CDR2 reads ANQGSEA. The CDR3 here is CSATGVWGNTIYF. CDR3 sequence (DNA): TGCAGCGCGACAGGGGTGTGGGGAAACACCATATATTTT.

The V and J genes are TRBV18 and TRBJ1-2; D gene ambiguous. This CDR3 spans 13 amino acids. V dropped 2 bases and J dropped 5 bases, with 9 bases sitting between them. From germline, CDR1 is KGHSH and CDR2 LQKENI. CDR3 in amino acids: CASSPIETYGYTF. In DNA, the CDR3 is TGTGCCAGCTCACCAATCGAGACTTATGGCTACACCTTC. Complete variable domain (other parts from reference TRBV18 and TRBJ1-2): NAGVMQNPRHLVRRRGQEARLRCSPMKGHSHVYWYRQLPEEGLKFMVYLQKENIIDESGMPKERFSAEFPKEGPSILRIQQVVRGDSAAYFCASSPIETYGYTFGSGTRLTVV.

Here the CDR3 DNA reads TGTGCCAGCAGTACCACAGGGTACACTGAAGCTTTCTTT. Its translation: CASSTTGYTEAFF. This chain joins TRBV9 and TRBJ1-1; D possibly corresponds to TRBD1 (6 bases). V was pared by 5 bases and J by 3 bases, with 11 bases between. Per the germline V gene, CDR1 is SGDLS and CDR2 is YYNGEE. The CDR3 totals 13 residues. The whole variable domain, filled in from reference TRBV9 and TRBJ1-1, reads DSGVTQTPKHLITATGQRVTLRCSPRSGDLSVYWYQQSLDQGLQFLIQYYNGEERAKGNILERFSAQQFPDLHSELNLSSLELGDSALYFCASSTTGYTEAFFGQGTRLTVV.

V and J are TRBV30 and TRBJ2-5; no definite D call. Trimming shortened V by 4 bases and J by 4 bases, and 10 bases separated the two germline ends. The CDR3 is 12 residues long. From germline, CDR1 is GTSNPN and CDR2 SVGIG (reference sequence). CDR3 residues: CAWTPGAETQYF. DNA for the CDR3: TGTGCCTGGACGCCAGGCGCAGAGACCCAGTACTTC. Based on the CDR3 plus reference TRBV30 and TRBJ2-5, the full variable domain is SQTIHQWPATLVQPVGSPLSLECTVEGTSNPNLYWYRQAAGRGLQLLFYSVGIGQISSEVPQNLSASRPQDRQFILSSKKLLLSDSGFYLCAWTPGAETQYFGPGTRLLVL.

This sequence joins TRBV18 and TRBJ2-7, with TRBD1 matching over 8 bases. Germline lookup yields CDR1 KGHSH and CDR2 LQKENI. The CDR3 is 14 amino acids. J gave up 4 bases and V 2 bases, and 4 bases lay outside the gene matches. This CDR3 is CASSPTTGEYEQYF. CDR3 DNA: TGTGCCAGCTCACCAACGACAGGGGAGTACGAGCAGTACTTC.

The rearrangement uses TRBV5-1 and TRBJ2-1; the D gene is possibly TRBD2 (5 bases). This CDR3 region has 14 residues. Between the trimmed V and J ends, which lost 2 bases and 2 bases, there was a span of 8 bases. The germline V gene has CDR1 SGHRS and CDR2 YFSETQ. Written as DNA, the CDR3 is TGCGCCAGCAGCTTAACGGGAACCTACAATGAGCAGTTCTTC. It specifies CASSLTGTYNEQFF.

J is TRBJ2-1 and V is TRBV7-9, with D hard to call. Germline V lookup: CDR1 SEHNR, CDR2 FQNEAQ (reference sequence). This CDR3 has 16 amino acids. V lost 0 bases and J 0 bases, leaving 9 bases between the germline ends. The CDR3 nucleotides read TGTGCCAGCAGCTTAGCGCTGGCAGGCTCCTACAATGAGCAGTTCTTC. This sequence encodes CASSLALAGSYNEQFF. The complete variable domain, with remaining parts taken from reference TRBV7-9 and TRBJ2-1, reads DTGVSQNPRHKITKRGQNVTFRCDPISEHNRLYWYRQTLGQGPEFLTYFQNEAQLEKSRLLSDRFSAERPKGSFSTLEIQRTEQGDSAMYLCASSLALAGSYNEQFFGPGTRLTVL.

CDR3 bases: TGTGCCAGCAGCCCCGGGCGGAGAGGCGAGACCCAGTACTTC. Translating it yields CASSPGRRGETQYF. The rearrangement links TRBV5-6 to TRBJ2-5; D is undetermined. Germline CDR1 is SGHDT and CDR2 is YYEEEE. This CDR3 comprises 14 residues. The ends were cut back, 4 bases at V and 5 bases at J, with 15 bases in the middle.

This clone was seen a single time. The V and J genes are TRBV27 and TRBJ1-4; 8 nucleotides align to TRBD1. Germline V gene sequence: CDR1 MNHEY, CDR2 SMNVEV (reference sequence). J was trimmed by 3 bases and V by 4 bases; bases with no gene match: 13. The CDR3 is made up of 18 amino acids. CDR3 sequence reads: CASSSTGRLQGANEKLFF. The CDR3 nucleotides are TGTGCCAGCAGTTCAACGGGGCGTTTACAGGGGGCTAATGAAAAACTGTTTTTT.

This chain connects TRBV4-2 to TRBJ1-6; D is undetermined. CDR1 LGHNA and CDR2 YNFKEQ come from the germline V gene. With 0 bases removed from V and 0 bases from J, the gap between germline ends came to 12 bases. This CDR3 has 18 amino acids. DNA for the CDR3: TGTGCCAGCAGCCAAGATTTACCGATGAGCTCCTATAATTCACCCCTCCACTTT. Amino acids: CASSQDLPMSSYNSPLHF.

The chain couples TRBV15 to TRBJ1-2; D is unclear. Trimming shortened V by 2 bases and J by 4 bases, and 14 bases separated the two germline ends. The CDR3 runs to 15 residues. The germline V gene has CDR1 LNHNV and CDR2 YYDKDF (reference sequence). The chain's CDR3 is CATSRLGAGAYGYTF. CDR3 bases: TGTGCCACCAGCAGATTGGGAGCGGGCGCCTATGGCTACACCTTC.

The rearrangement links TRBV7-3 to TRBJ1-6; 7 bases fit TRBD1. The CDR3 covers 14 residues. Germline V gives CDR1 SGHTA, CDR2 FQGTGA. V dropped 5 bases and J dropped 10; count of bases not matched to a gene: 8. CDR3 sequence reads: CASSENRGRSPLHF. The CDR3 DNA sequence: TGTGCCAGCAGCGAAAACAGGGGTAGGTCACCCCTCCACTTT.

V is TRBV6-1 and J is TRBJ1-2; the D is unclear. The germline V and J ends were trimmed by 0 bases and 8 bases, with 16 bases remaining between them. The CDR3 length is 15 residues. Looked up from germline, CDR1 is MNHNS and CDR2 is SASEGT. CDR3 DNA: TGTGCCAGCAGTGAAGCGCTAAGCAGTTCGGACGGCTACACCTTC. This gives the protein CASSEALSSSDGYTF.

The sample holds one count of this clone. The genes are TRBV19 and TRBJ2-2; no firm D call. This CDR3 has 12 residues. The V gene lost 5 bases and the J gene lost 1 base, with 2 bases spanning the gap. CDR1 is LNHDA, CDR2 SQIVND, per germline (reference sequence). Here the CDR3 DNA reads TGTGCCAGTAGTTTGAACACCGGGGAGCTGTTTTTT. The encoded protein is CASSLNTGELFF. Based on the CDR3 plus reference TRBV19 and TRBJ2-2, the full variable domain is DGGITQSPKYLFRKEGQNVTLSCEQNLNHDAMYWYRQDPGQGLRLIYYSQIVNDFQKGDIAEGYSVSREKKESFPLTVTSAQKNPTAFYLCASSLNTGELFFGEGSRLTVL.

V gene TRBV5-1 combines with J gene TRBJ2-1; 11 nucleotides line up with TRBD1. Germline CDR1 SGHRS, CDR2 YFSETQ. The CDR3 sequence is 16 residues long. Trimming cost V 0 bases and J 7 bases; bases outside gene matches: 6. In nucleotides, the CDR3 is TGCGCCAGCAGCTTGGCCAAGGACAGGGGGCGAAATGAGCAGTTCTTC. This gives the protein CASSLAKDRGRNEQFF. Using reference TRBV5-1 and TRBJ2-1 for the parts outside the CDR3, the full variable domain is KAGVTQTPRYLIKTRGQQVTLSCSPISGHRSVSWYQQTPGQGLQFLFEYFSETQRNKGNFPGRFSGRQFSNSRSEMNVSTLELGDSALYLCASSLAKDRGRNEQFFGPGTRLTVL.

The rearrangement links TRBV25-1 to TRBJ2-3; weak D call: TRBD1 (6 bases). Germline assignment: CDR1 MGHDK and CDR2 SYGVNS. V was cut by 5 bases and J by 4 bases, with 16 bases left in between. The CDR3 loop spans 15 amino acids. The CDR3 loop reads CASSSRRGRPDTQYF. CDR3 DNA: TGTGCCAGCAGTTCTCGCAGGGGACGTCCAGATACGCAGTATTTT.